Below are 9 T cell receptor beta chains sequenced from a single sample in a study of blood T cells in healthy people across ages. Primers used in a second PCR of roughly 7 to 12 cycles were a sample-barcoded 5' primer and a J-beta primer mix. TCRdb used MiXCR to reprocess the 5' RACE reads, holding one entry per CDR3 protein. The sample includes around 500,000 distinct CDR3 sequences, more than 45% of them seen just once. The material sequenced was blood. Receptors originate from a man of 80 years or more in good health.

This clonotype was seen more than once but under ten times. The V call is TRBV18, the J call TRBJ2-1; 8 bases are a match to TRBD2. CDR3 length: 17 amino acids. The V and J ends lost 2 bases and 1 base, in that order; junction bases with no gene match: 7. Germline V gene sequence: CDR1 KGHSH, CDR2 LQKENI. CDR3 in amino acids: CASSPEGGLGSYNEQFF. Here the CDR3 DNA reads TGTGCCAGCTCACCAGAGGGGGGACTAGGGTCCTACAATGAGCAGTTCTTC.

This clonotype came up a few times. J is TRBJ2-7 and V is TRBV6-2 or TRBV6-3; weak D call: TRBD1 (6 bases). Trimming took off 9 bases at V and 4 bases at J, with 16 bases between the two ends. Germline V lookup: CDR1 MNHEY, CDR2 SVGEGT. This CDR3 comprises 13 residues. The CDR3, as DNA: TGTGCCAGTCGGACAGCCCGGGGATACGAGCAGTACTTC. This sequence encodes CASRTARGYEQYF.

The rearrangement links TRBV4-2 to TRBJ1-2; TRBD1 might be the D (5 bases). Germline CDR1 and CDR2: LGHNA and YNFKEQ. The CDR3 has 15 residues. V was cut by 0 bases and J by 4 bases, with 12 bases left in between. The CDR3 loop reads CASSQEEGIVYGYTF. CDR3 nucleotide sequence: TGTGCCAGCAGCCAAGAGGAGGGGATAGTCTATGGCTACACCTTC.

This clonotype was recorded once. V usage is TRBV2 and J usage is TRBJ2-2; 10 bases map to TRBD2. The CDR3 contains 15 residues. V was pared by 6 bases and J by 1 base, with 2 bases of the junction left unmatched. Per germline, CDR1 SNHLY and CDR2 FYNNEI. For the CDR3, the DNA is TGTGCCAGCAGGGTAGCGGGAGGGAACACCGGGGAGCTGTTTTTT. Protein: CASRVAGGNTGELFF.

The rearrangement links TRBV5-1 to TRBJ1-1, with a tentative D call TRBD1 (5 bases). The CDR3 has 16 residues. Trimming pared 4 bases from V and 1 base from J, leaving 17 bases between. The germline gives CDR1 SGHRS, CDR2 YFSETQ. CDR3 sequence reads: CASSPLVGQGNTEAFF. As DNA, the CDR3 is TGCGCCAGCAGCCCGCTGGTTGGGCAGGGGAACACTGAAGCTTTCTTT.

With regard to this clonotype: A junction end diverges from the germline sequence, so it may reflect a read error. The chain links TRBV7-2 to TRBJ2-1, with D uncertain. CDR1 is SGHTA, CDR2 FQGNSA, per germline. This CDR3 has 15 amino acids. The CDR3 here is CASSLSASNYDEQFF. The CDR3 region has the DNA TGTGCCAGCAGCTTATCGGCCTCTAACTACGATGAGCAGTTCTTC.

A few counts support this clonotype. The J gene is TRBJ2-6, the V gene TRBV7-9; D uncertain. The length of the CDR3 is 16 residues. Germline V gene data show CDR1 as SEHNR and CDR2 as FQNEAQ (reference sequence). V dropped 1 base and J dropped 1 base, with 8 bases sitting between them. The CDR3 here is CASSLVRNSGANVLTF. CDR3 in DNA: TGTGCCAGCAGCTTAGTCCGGAATTCTGGGGCCAACGTCCTGACTTTC.

The CDR3 DNA reads as TGCGCCAGCAGCCACGGAACGGCAGGGGGCATAGATACGCAGTATTTT. Translating gives CASSHGTAGGIDTQYF. The chain has TRBV4-3 and TRBJ2-3; 8 nucleotides align to TRBD1. Germline V gene sequence: CDR1 LGHNA, CDR2 YSLEER. Trimming removed 3 bases from V and 5 bases from J; junction bases left unmatched: 10. The CDR3 is made up of 16 amino acids.

This clonotype showed up just a few times. CDR3 DNA: TGTGCCAGCAGCGCCCTGGGCTACGAGCAGTACTTC. It codes for CASSALGYEQYF. This chain uses TRBV7-9 with TRBJ2-5; no clear D gene. TRBJ2-7 matches the DNA end more closely, so the J call is doubtful. CDR1 is SEHNR, CDR2 FQNEAQ, per germline (reference sequence). CDR3 length equals 12 residues.